The clone carrying this TCR beta chain was detected a few times. The antigen is undetermined. The entry originates in a study of shared clonotypes between healthy human individuals. The germline CDR1 and CDR2 sequences are SGHDT and YYEEEE. The ends lost 0 bases at V and 4 bases at J; junction bases unmatched: 0. This CDR3 is built from 16 residues. Broader study findings: Sharing across a few donors was seen in 4.5% to 6.5% of naive CD4 clonotypes.

The data were produced by immunoSEQ multiplex PCR, yet TCRdb's version contains in-frame clones alone and is incomplete. The table shows 700,000 or so clones, with about two thirds occurring only once. The sample was memory CD4+ T cells sorted from blood. Subset meaning: CD45RA-negative fraction. The clonotype comes from a woman in her 30s in good health. The rearrangement links TRBV5-6 to TRBJ2-3; 15 positions match TRBD2. The CDR3 loop is CASSLGTSGRADTQYF. In DNA form, the CDR3 reads TGTGCCAGCAGCTTGGGGACTAGCGGGAGGGCAGATACGCAGTATTTT.